This T cell receptor (beta chain) was obtained from a study of T-cell reconstitution after alpha-beta-depleted transplantation in children (dated by TCRdb to the mid-2010s). At the level of the whole study: T-cell immune reconstitution after TCRalphabeta/CD19-depleted allogeneic hematopoietic cell transplantation in children was quantitatively tracked in the study by means of TCR repertoire profiling. Study-level results and caveats: Over the following months the frequencies of hyperexpanded clones went down, and after one year T-cell counts and TCRbeta diversity were mostly credited to newly produced T cells. The high TCRbeta diversity at day 60 in some patients was ascribed to recipient T cells and intrathymic progenitors that had survived conditioning. About two months after transplant, the apparently early recovery of alphabetaT-cell counts reportedly depended on just several hundred clones that had expanded rapidly and came from non-depleted graft cells.

This clonotype was seen at least ten times. What antigen it recognizes has not been identified. No much larger clone exists at a distance of one base, and base qualities are not known. The method behind the library was PCR. The sequencer was an Illumina HiSeq 2500. TCR libraries were prepared with molecular barcoding, using unique molecular identifiers to normalize TCRbeta repertoire quantification. TCRdb reprocessing: public reads trimmed at Q25 with fastp, clones called with MiXCR, in-frame beta chains kept. All rows with the same CDR3 protein become a single entry with the most common DNA and genes. This sample gives about 300,000 distinct CDR3 sequences in total; 6% to 10% of them show up just once. Together, the top ten hold around 10% of the sample. This sample's treatment or condition label indicates: allogeneic hematopoietic cell transplantation with graft depleted of TCRalphabeta T cells and CD19 B cells. The transplant recipients were children given TCRalphabeta/CD19-depleted allogeneic hematopoietic cell grafts.

The sequenced sample was peripheral blood, obtained 360 days after TCRalphabeta/CD19-depleted stem cell transplant. The receptor comes from a female patient between 2 and 15 years old who had a stem cell transplant for Fanconi anemia, so the T cells may come from the graft donor.

The DNA is TGTGCCAGCAGCGTAACCGGCGTCCTAAGTGAGCAGTTCTTC. It codes for CASSVTGVLSEQFF. The sequence links TRBV9 to TRBJ2-1, with the D segment identity uncertain. The germline V gene provides CDR1 SGDLS and CDR2 YYNGEE. The cysteine opens and the phenylalanine closes a CDR3 of 14 amino acids. Only CDR3 DNA is held: 42 bases, read in frame from base 1. A distance of 14 bases separates the germline ends of V and J, which lose 1 base and 9 bases respectively.